The 6 T cell receptor beta chains listed next were all sequenced from one sample in a study of control samples from healthy donors and cancer patients. Repertoires were generated with immunoSEQ multiplex PCR, while TCRdb's copy carries only in-frame clones and drops some. The repertoire holds some 140,000 clones, with approximately 92% as singletons. The sequenced material came from blood. Receptor source: a man aged 30 to 39 in good health.

This rearrangement joins TRBV18 to TRBJ2-6, with D hard to call. The length of the CDR3 is 14 residues. Between the trimmed V and J ends, which lost 1 base and 3 bases, there was a span of 4 bases. Germline-derived CDR1 and CDR2 are KGHSH and LQKENI. In nucleotides, the CDR3 is TGTGCCAGCTCACCACTTTTTGGGGCCAACGTCCTGACTTTC. This translates into CASSPLFGANVLTF.

The gene calls are TRBV7-9 and TRBJ1-1; D gene unclear. CDR1 and CDR2 from the germline V gene are SEHNR and FQNEAQ (reference sequence). Trimming took 1 base from V and 2 from J, leaving 5 bases between them. There are 13 residues in the CDR3. The CDR3 DNA reads TGTGCCAGCAGCTTAGAAGGAAACACTGAAGCTTTCTTT. This codes for CASSLEGNTEAFF.

The chain recombines TRBV28 with TRBJ1-3; D remains ambiguous. V was shortened by 3 bases and J by 1 base, with 4 bases between the two germline ends. The germline gives CDR1 MDHEN, CDR2 SYDVKM. This CDR3 spans 13 amino acids. This CDR3 is CASSFWSGNTIYF. The DNA for the CDR3 is TGTGCCAGCAGTTTTTGGTCTGGAAACACCATATATTTT.

V gene TRBV19 combines with J gene TRBJ2-3; 11 positions match TRBD2. The germline V gene encodes CDR1 LNHDA and CDR2 SQIVND (reference sequence). The CDR3 contains 18 residues. Losses at the gene ends were 2 bases for V and 3 bases for J; bases not matched to a gene: 10. The CDR3 spells CASSIQGLAGGGTDTQYF. The CDR3 DNA reads as TGTGCCAGTAGTATACAGGGGCTAGCGGGAGGTGGTACAGATACGCAGTATTTT.

The chain is built from TRBV25-1 and TRBJ2-7, with D unresolved. V gave up 1 base and J gave up 0 bases, with 19 bases separating them. This CDR3 is built from 18 residues. The germline V gene has CDR1 MGHDK and CDR2 SYGVNS. CDR3 bases: TGTGCCAGCAGTGAATCAGCAGCTTACTCCGATTCCTCCTACGAGCAGTACTTC. Its protein is CASSESAAYSDSSYEQYF.

This chain joins TRBV5-5 and TRBJ2-7, with D tentatively TRBD1 (5 bases). CDR1 SGHKS and CDR2 YYEKEE come from the germline V gene (reference sequence). The V and J ends lost 4 bases and 3 bases respectively, with 14 bases between them. The length of the CDR3 is 14 residues. CDR3 DNA: TGTGCCAGCAGCGTAGGGGTCACTAACTACGAGCAGTACTTC. The encoded protein is CASSVGVTNYEQYF.